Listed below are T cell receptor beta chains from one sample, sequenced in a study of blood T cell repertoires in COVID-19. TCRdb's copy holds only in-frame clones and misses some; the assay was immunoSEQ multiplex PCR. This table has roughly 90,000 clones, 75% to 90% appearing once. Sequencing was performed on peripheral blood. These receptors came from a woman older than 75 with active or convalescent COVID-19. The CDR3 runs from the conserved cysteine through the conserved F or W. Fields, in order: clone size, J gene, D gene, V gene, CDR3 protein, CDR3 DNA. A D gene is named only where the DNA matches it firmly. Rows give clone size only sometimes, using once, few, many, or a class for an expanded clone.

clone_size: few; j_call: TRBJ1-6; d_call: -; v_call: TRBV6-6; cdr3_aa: CASSYAGYNSPLHF; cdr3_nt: TGTGCCAGCAGTTACGCAGGGTATAATTCACCCCTCCACTTT
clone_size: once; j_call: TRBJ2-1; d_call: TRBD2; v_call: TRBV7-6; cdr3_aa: CASSRGTSGSYNEQFF; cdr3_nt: TGTGCCAGCAGCCGGGGGACTAGCGGATCCTACAATGAGCAGTTCTTC
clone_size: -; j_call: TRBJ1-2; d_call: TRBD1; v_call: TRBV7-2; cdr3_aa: CASSLDWTGVYGYTF; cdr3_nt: TGTGCCAGCAGCTTAGACTGGACAGGGGTATATGGCTACACCTTC
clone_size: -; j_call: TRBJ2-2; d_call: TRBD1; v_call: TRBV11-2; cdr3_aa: CASSYPGQGKGGELFF; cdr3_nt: TGTGCCAGCAGCTACCCGGGACAGGGAAAAGGCGGGGAGCTGTTTTTT
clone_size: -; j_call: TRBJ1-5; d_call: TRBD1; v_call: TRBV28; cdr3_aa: CASSQTGTYSNQPQHF; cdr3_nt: TGTGCCAGCAGTCAGACAGGGACCTATAGCAATCAGCCCCAGCATTTT
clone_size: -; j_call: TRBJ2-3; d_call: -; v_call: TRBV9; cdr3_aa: CASSLPGKDTQYF; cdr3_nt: TGTGCCAGCAGCTTACCAGGGAAGGATACGCAGTATTTT
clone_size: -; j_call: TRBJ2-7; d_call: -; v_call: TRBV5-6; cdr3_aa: CASSRYDFPSYEQYF; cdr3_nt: TGTGCCAGCAGCCGCTATGACTTTCCCTCCTACGAGCAGTACTTC
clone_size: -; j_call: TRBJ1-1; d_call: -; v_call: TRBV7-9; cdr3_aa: CASSQSAYTEAFF; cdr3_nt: TGTGCCAGCAGCCAGAGCGCCTACACTGAAGCTTTCTTT
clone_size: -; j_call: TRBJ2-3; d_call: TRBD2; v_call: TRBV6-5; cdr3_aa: CASSYSGLGADTQYF; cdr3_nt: TGTGCCAGCAGCTATTCGGGACTAGGGGCCGATACGCAGTATTTT
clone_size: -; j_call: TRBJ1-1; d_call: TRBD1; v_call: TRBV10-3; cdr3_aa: CAISGQGRNTEAFF; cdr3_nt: TGTGCCATCAGTGGACAGGGGAGGAACACTGAAGCTTTCTTT
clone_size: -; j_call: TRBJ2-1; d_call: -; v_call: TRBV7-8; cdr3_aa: CASSGSGRYNEQFF; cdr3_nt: TGTGCCAGCAGCGGGTCGGGAAGATACAATGAGCAGTTCTTC
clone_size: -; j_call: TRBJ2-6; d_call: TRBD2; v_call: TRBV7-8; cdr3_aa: CASTQTGGSGANVLTF; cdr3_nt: TGTGCCAGCACCCAGACCGGGGGGTCTGGGGCCAACGTCCTGACTTTC
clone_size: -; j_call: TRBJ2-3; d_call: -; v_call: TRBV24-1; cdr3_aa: CATSTDLRGQSTDTQYF; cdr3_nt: TGTGCCACCAGCACTGACCTCAGAGGACAGAGCACAGATACGCAGTATTTT
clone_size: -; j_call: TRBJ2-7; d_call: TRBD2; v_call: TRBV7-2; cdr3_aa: CASSPPGLAGGYEQYF; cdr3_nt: TGTGCCAGCAGCCCCCCTGGACTAGCGGGGGGCTACGAGCAGTACTTC
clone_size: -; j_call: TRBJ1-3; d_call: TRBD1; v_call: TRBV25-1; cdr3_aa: CASRMTGGGNTIYF; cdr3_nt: TGTGCCAGCAGGATGACAGGGGGAGGAAACACCATATATTTT
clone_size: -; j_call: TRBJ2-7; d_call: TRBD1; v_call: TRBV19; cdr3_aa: CASSMTWTGIPYEQYF; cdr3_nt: TGTGCCAGTAGTATGACCTGGACAGGCATCCCCTACGAGCAGTACTTC
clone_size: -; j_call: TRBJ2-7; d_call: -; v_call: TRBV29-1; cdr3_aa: CSVEGVGGSRYEQYF; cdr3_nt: TGCAGCGTTGAAGGGGTCGGTGGGAGTCGATACGAGCAGTACTTC
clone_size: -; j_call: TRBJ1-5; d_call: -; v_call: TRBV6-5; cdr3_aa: CASSYSGGYNQPQHF; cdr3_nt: TGTGCCAGCAGTTACTCGGGAGGGTACAATCAGCCCCAGCATTTT
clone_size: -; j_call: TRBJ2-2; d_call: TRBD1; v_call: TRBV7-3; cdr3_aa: CASSKTGSAGELFF; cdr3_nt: TGTGCCAGCAGCAAGACAGGGTCGGCCGGGGAGCTGTTTTTT
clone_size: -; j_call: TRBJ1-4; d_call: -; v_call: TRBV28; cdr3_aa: CASSPAPGGEKLFF; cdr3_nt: TGTGCCAGCAGCCCCGCTCCCGGCGGTGAAAAACTGTTTTTT
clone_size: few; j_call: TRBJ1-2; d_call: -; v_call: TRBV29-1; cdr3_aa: CSAGVGQTYGYTF; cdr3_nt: TGCAGCGCCGGGGTAGGGCAGACCTATGGCTACACCTTC
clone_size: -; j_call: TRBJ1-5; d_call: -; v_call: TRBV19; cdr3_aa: CASTPSGDQPQHF; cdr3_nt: TGTGCCAGTACCCCCTCGGGGGATCAGCCCCAGCATTTT
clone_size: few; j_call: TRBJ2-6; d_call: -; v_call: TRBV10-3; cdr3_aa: CAISETNRGSGANVLTF; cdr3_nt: TGTGCCATCAGTGAGACCAACCGGGGCTCTGGGGCCAACGTCCTGACTTTC
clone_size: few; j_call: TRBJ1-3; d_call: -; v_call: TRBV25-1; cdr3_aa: CASSESGPGNTIYF; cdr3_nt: TGTGCCAGCAGTGAATCAGGGCCTGGAAACACCATATATTTT
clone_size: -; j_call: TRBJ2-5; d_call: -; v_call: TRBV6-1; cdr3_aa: CASSEERSGAQYF; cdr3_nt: TGTGCCAGCAGTGAAGAAAGGTCCGGGGCCCAGTACTTC
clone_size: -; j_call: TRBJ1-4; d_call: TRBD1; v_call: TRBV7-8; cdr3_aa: CASSATGTAYNEKLFF; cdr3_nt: TGTGCCAGCAGCGCTACAGGGACAGCCTATAATGAAAAACTGTTTTTT
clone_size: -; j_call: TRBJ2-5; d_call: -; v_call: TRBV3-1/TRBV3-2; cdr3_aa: CASSQQALLPQYF; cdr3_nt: TGTGCCAGCAGCCAACAGGCCCTGCTCCCCCAGTACTTC
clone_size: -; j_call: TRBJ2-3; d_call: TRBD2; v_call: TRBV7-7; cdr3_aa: CASSLGLAGGTDTQYF; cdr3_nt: TGTGCTAGCAGCTTGGGACTAGCGGGAGGCACAGATACGCAGTATTTT
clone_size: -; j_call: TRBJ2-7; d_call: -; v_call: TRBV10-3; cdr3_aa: CAITRDSVREQYF; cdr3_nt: TGTGCCATTACGCGGGACTCCGTGCGAGAGCAGTACTTC
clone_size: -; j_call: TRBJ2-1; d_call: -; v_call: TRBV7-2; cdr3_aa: CASSLRSLGQAYNEQFF; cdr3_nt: TGTGCCAGCAGCTTAAGGTCCCTGGGCCAGGCCTACAATGAGCAGTTCTTC
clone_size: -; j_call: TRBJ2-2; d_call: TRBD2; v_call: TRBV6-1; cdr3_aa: CASSGWGTTNTGELFF; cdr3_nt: TGTGCCAGCAGTGGCTGGGGGACTACGAACACCGGGGAGCTGTTTTTT
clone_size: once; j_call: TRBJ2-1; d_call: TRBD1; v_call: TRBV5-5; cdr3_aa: CASSLEGQLYNEQFF; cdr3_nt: TGTGCCAGCAGCTTGGAGGGACAGCTTTACAATGAGCAGTTCTTC
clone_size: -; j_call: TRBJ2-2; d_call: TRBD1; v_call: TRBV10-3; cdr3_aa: CAISRGQGSTGELFF; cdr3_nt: TGTGCCATCAGCCGAGGACAGGGGAGCACCGGGGAGCTGTTTTTT
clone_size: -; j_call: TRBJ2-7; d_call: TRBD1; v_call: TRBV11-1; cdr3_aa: CASSLEGQAAYEQYF; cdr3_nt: TGTGCCAGCAGCTTAGAAGGACAGGCAGCCTACGAGCAGTACTTC
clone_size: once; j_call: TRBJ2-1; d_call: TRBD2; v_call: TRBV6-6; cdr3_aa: CASTLTSGIDEQFF; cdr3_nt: TGTGCCAGCACTTTGACTAGCGGGATTGATGAGCAGTTCTTC
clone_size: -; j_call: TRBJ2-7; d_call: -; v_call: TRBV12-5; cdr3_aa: CASGAGRIAYEQYF; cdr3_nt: TGTGCTAGTGGTGCGGGACGGATAGCCTACGAGCAGTACTTC
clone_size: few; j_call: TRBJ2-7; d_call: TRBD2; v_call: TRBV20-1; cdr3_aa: CSASPGGGAYEQYF; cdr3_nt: TGCAGTGCTAGTCCCGGCGGGGGGGCTTACGAGCAGTACTTC
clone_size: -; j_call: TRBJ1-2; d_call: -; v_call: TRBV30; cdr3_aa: CAWRDYGGYTF; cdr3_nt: TGTGCCTGGCGGGACTACGGTGGCTACACCTTC
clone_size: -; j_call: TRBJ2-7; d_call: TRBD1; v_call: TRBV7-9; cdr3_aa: CASSSDRGGYEQYF; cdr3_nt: TGTGCCAGCAGCTCCGACAGGGGAGGCTACGAGCAGTACTTC
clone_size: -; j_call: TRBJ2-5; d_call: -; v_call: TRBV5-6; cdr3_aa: CASSRMRGGQETQYF; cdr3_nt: TGTGCCAGCAGCCGGATGCGAGGGGGACAAGAGACCCAGTACTTC